A single sample gave rise to the 15 T cell receptor beta chains below, sequenced in a study of memory CD4+ T cells and cytomegalovirus serostatus. Clones were read by immunoSEQ multiplex PCR, and TCRdb kept only the in-frame ones, dropping some. This table has 40,000 to 55,000 clones, over 70% appearing once. The sort gate was single viable CD3+CD4+CD8-CD45RO+ cells for memory CD4+ T cells. Sequenced sample: memory CD4+ T cells from blood. The receptors shown here come from an adult in good health and CMV-seropositive.

The chain employs TRBV7-2 and TRBJ1-2; D is perhaps TRBD1 (5 bases). CDR3 length equals 12 residues. Germline lookup yields CDR1 SGHTA and CDR2 FQGNSA. The V end was cut by 6 bases, the J end by 1 base, with 6 bases between. CDR3: CASRGDNYGYTF. As DNA, the CDR3 is TGTGCCAGCAGGGGGGATAACTATGGCTACACCTTC.

J is TRBJ1-1 and V is TRBV18; D is unclear. Trimming removed 4 bases at V and 0 bases at J, with 6 bases between. CDR1 is KGHSH and CDR2 is LQKENI in the germline V gene. The CDR3 covers 13 residues. CDR3 in DNA: TGTGCCAGCTCACTAGGCCTGAACACTGAAGCTTTCTTT. This gives the protein CASSLGLNTEAFF.

The rearrangement links TRBV7-9 to TRBJ1-2; 7 bases fit TRBD1. CDR1 and CDR2 (germline): SEHNR, FQNEAQ (reference sequence). This CDR3 is built from 13 residues. V dropped 4 bases and J dropped 4; count of bases not matched to a gene: 3. The CDR3 loop reads CASSWTGTYGYTF. CDR3 bases: TGTGCCAGCAGCTGGACAGGAACCTATGGCTACACCTTC. Full variable domain (missing parts from reference TRBV7-9 and TRBJ1-2): DTGVSQNPRHKITKRGQNVTFRCDPISEHNRLYWYRQTLGQGPEFLTYFQNEAQLEKSRLLSDRFSAERPKGSFSTLEIQRTEQGDSAMYLCASSWTGTYGYTFGSGTRLTVV.

Only a few counts were recorded for this clone. This sequence joins TRBV28 and TRBJ2-7; D remains ambiguous. CDR3 size: 11 residues. V lost 0 bases and J 8 bases, leaving 5 bases between the germline ends. Germline lookup yields CDR1 MDHEN and CDR2 SYDVKM. The DNA for the CDR3 is TGTGCCAGCAGTTTATGGGGAAAGCAGTACTTC. Translation gives CASSLWGKQYF.

The chain recombines TRBV11-2 with TRBJ2-5; 8 positions agree with TRBD2. From germline, CDR1 is SGHAT and CDR2 FQNNGV. The CDR3 runs 17 residues. The V gene end was trimmed by 6 bases and the J gene end by 5 bases; junction bases not matched to a gene: 17. This chain's CDR3 is CASSSYGVGRAKETQYF. The DNA of the CDR3 is TGTGCCAGCAGTTCTTATGGTGTCGGGAGGGCCAAGGAGACCCAGTACTTC.

This chain uses TRBV5-5 with TRBJ2-7; D tentatively fits TRBD1 or TRBD2 (7 bases each). The CDR3 extends over 15 amino acids. The germline gives CDR1 SGHKS, CDR2 YYEKEE (reference sequence). Trimming left V 1 base short and J 2 bases short, with 13 bases between. The CDR3: CASSLSGDSTYEQYF. The CDR3 nucleotides read TGTGCCAGCAGCTTGAGCGGGGACAGTACCTACGAGCAGTACTTC.

This rearrangement joins TRBV6-6 to TRBJ2-7, with a possible D match to TRBD1 (6 bases). There are 15 residues in the CDR3. Germline CDR1 reads MNHNY; CDR2 reads SVGAGI (reference sequence). Trimming removed 2 bases at V and 0 bases at J, with 11 bases between. CDR3 in DNA: TGTGCCAGCAGTTACATCCAGGGGAGCTCCTACGAGCAGTACTTC. It translates to CASSYIQGSSYEQYF.

This clone was counted between two and nine times. The chain links TRBV7-2 to TRBJ1-1; 7 bases align to TRBD1. CDR1 is SGHTA and CDR2 is FQGNSA in the germline V gene. V dropped 3 bases and J dropped 2; count of bases not matched to a gene: 3. The CDR3 extends over 14 amino acids. The CDR3 DNA is TGTGCCAGCAGCTTTCACAGGGGAAACACTGAAGCTTTCTTT. Encoded protein: CASSFHRGNTEAFF.

This clone occurred once. This chain connects TRBV5-6 to TRBJ2-3; possibly TRBD1 or TRBD2 for D (6 bases each). The ends were cut back, 3 bases at V and 2 bases at J, with 16 bases in the middle. The length of the CDR3 is 16 residues. Germline lookup yields CDR1 SGHDT and CDR2 YYEEEE. CDR3 residues: CASSSLPGASTDTQYF. The DNA for the CDR3 is TGTGCCAGCAGCTCGCTACCGGGGGCCTCCACAGATACGCAGTATTTT.

V usage is TRBV4-3 and J usage is TRBJ1-1; D is unresolved. Between the trimmed V and J ends, which lost 0 bases and 1 base, there was a span of 9 bases. Germline V gene data show CDR1 as LGHNA and CDR2 as YSLEER. This CDR3 has 15 residues. In DNA form, the CDR3 reads TGCGCCAGCAGCCAAGATAGGCGGCAGAACACTGAAGCTTTCTTT. Its translation is CASSQDRRQNTEAFF.

The chain links TRBV6-6 to TRBJ2-2, with D perhaps TRBD2 (5 bases). This CDR3 contains 15 residues. V was clipped by 2 bases and J by 0 bases, with 7 bases between them. Germline CDR1 and CDR2: MNHNY and SVGAGI (reference sequence). CDR3 in DNA: TGTGCCAGCAGTTACACACTAGCGAACACCGGGGAGCTGTTTTTT. This encodes CASSYTLANTGELFF.

V and J are TRBV11-2 and TRBJ2-4; no reliable D call. This CDR3 spans 14 amino acids. V dropped 4 bases and J dropped 1 base, with 8 bases sitting between them. Germline CDR1 SGHAT, CDR2 FQNNGV. This CDR3 is CASSSRLAKNIQYF. The CDR3 bases are TGTGCCAGCAGCTCCAGATTGGCCAAAAACATTCAGTACTTC.

The chain joins TRBV28 to TRBJ2-7, with 11 nucleotides matching TRBD1. Per germline, CDR1 MDHEN and CDR2 SYDVKM. The J segment lost 6 bases and the V segment lost 5 bases, leaving 9 bases of the junction unmatched. The CDR3 sequence is 15 residues long. As DNA, the CDR3 is TGTGCCAGCAGTACCCCCGGGACAGGGGGACTCGAGCAGTACTTC. Its protein is CASSTPGTGGLEQYF.

The chain joins TRBV7-9 to TRBJ2-7; D perhaps matches TRBD2 (6 bases). Trimming left V 5 bases short and J 7 bases short, with 15 bases between. This CDR3 has 13 amino acids. The germline CDR1 and CDR2 sequences are SEHNR and FQNEAQ (reference sequence). Written as DNA, the CDR3 is TGTGCCAGCAGCCCGGGGACTTCCAGGGAGCAGTACTTC. Its protein is CASSPGTSREQYF.

The chain is built from TRBV4-3 and TRBJ2-7; D may be TRBD1 or TRBD2 (5 bases each). The germline V gene has CDR1 LGHNA and CDR2 YSLEER. CDR3 length: 13 residues. V was shortened by 0 bases and J by 12 bases, with 15 bases between the two germline ends. CDR3 loop: CASSQEPGTPLYF. Here the CDR3 DNA reads TGCGCCAGCAGCCAAGAGCCCGGGACCCCTTTGTACTTC.